This TCR beta chain comes out of a study of cytomegalovirus exposure and HLA in healthy donors. Primers for the PCR totalled 60 Vbeta and 13 Jbeta. Repertoires were generated with immunoSEQ multiplex PCR, while TCRdb's copy carries only in-frame clones and drops some. The sample holds 74,000 or so clones; around three quarters are singletons and the top ten take 22%. Study-level results: Later work found most CMV-associated TCR beta chains apparently HLA-restricted. Trimming of TCR beta V- and J-genes showed a link, identified in a later analysis, to a missense DCLRE1C variant. Sequencing likely produced, as an artifact, a cluster of highly shared sequence variants. The listing of fewer than 200 TCR beta chains classed them as cytomegalovirus-associated.

There are 16 residues in the CDR3. The V end was cut by 7 bases, the J end by 0 bases, with 16 bases between. The germline V gene has CDR1 SGHRS and CDR2 YFSETQ. With regard to this clone: No antigen is known for it.

The sample was PBMCs. This rearrangement joins TRBV5-1 to TRBJ2-2; perhaps TRBD2 as D (5 bases). This receptor was obtained from a woman between 40 and 55 years old in good health and CMV-seropositive. The CDR3 nucleotides read TGCGCCAGCGCGGAGAACCCGGGATCGAACACCGGGGAGCTGTTTTTT. It encodes CASAENPGSNTGELFF.